The present entry profiles one TCR beta chain with its context. The data are from a study of blood T cell repertoires in COVID-19. Looking at the study overall: Sources were T cells, B-cell-depleted T cells, or PBMCs; the material itself was cDNA or gDNA.

Measured with immunoSEQ multiplex PCR; TCRdb has only the in-frame clones, and not every one. Among 300,000 to 400,000 clones, 85% were seen once, and the ten largest hold 7.2%. Germline V gene sequence: CDR1 LGHNT, CDR2 FRNRAP. CDR3 size: 12 residues. The ends were cut back, 9 bases at V and 4 bases at J, with 9 bases in the middle. The TCR sequence derives from a human donor in a cohort sampled during active COVID-19. The sample comprised peripheral blood. The chain recombines TRBV12-5 with TRBJ2-2, with D possibly TRBD1 on 6 matching bases. The CDR3 DNA sequence: TGTGCTAGACAGGGCCCCACCGGGGAGCTGTTTTTT. Amino acid sequence: CARQGPTGELFF.